One sample yielded the 19 T cell receptor beta chains listed below, sequenced in a study of T cells in Graves' hyperthyroidism and ophthalmopathy. Authors of the study amplified TCR beta CDR3 regions from RNA transcripts. TCR CDR3 regions were first amplified by RT-PCR with HTBI primers. Each CDR3 protein is one row after TCRdb ran MiXCR on the multiplex PCR reads. The sample holds some 510,000 distinct CDR3 sequences, more than 45% seen once. The source material was peripheral blood or thyroid tissue (not recorded which). The receptor set was obtained from a woman younger than 30 with Graves' hyperthyroidism.

The rearrangement uses TRBV2 and TRBJ2-5; 7 bases agree with TRBD1. Germline-derived CDR1 and CDR2 are SNHLY and FYNNEI. The CDR3 has 12 residues. The CDR3: CAAQGSQETQYF. The CDR3 bases are TGTGCTGCACAGGGGAGCCAAGAGACCCAGTACTTC.

The V gene is TRBV29-1, the J gene TRBJ1-1; 7 bases are a match to TRBD1. CDR1 and CDR2 (germline): SQVTM, ANQGSEA. The CDR3 runs 13 residues. The V gene end was trimmed by 3 bases and the J gene end by 5 bases; junction bases not matched to a gene: 6. Here the CDR3 reads CSVEYRGKTEAFF. In nucleotides, the CDR3 is TGCAGCGTTGAGTACAGGGGAAAAACTGAAGCTTTCTTT.

This clonotype was seen repeatedly, ten times or more. The chain combines TRBV24-1 with TRBJ2-6; D not certain. The CDR3 length is 15 residues. Deletions cut 6 bases from V and 0 bases from J, with 8 bases between. Germline CDR1 KGHDR, CDR2 SFDVKD. The CDR3 protein is CATSSRTSGANVLTF. The CDR3 nucleotides read TGTGCCACCAGTTCCCGGACCTCTGGGGCCAACGTCCTGACTTTC.

The chain has TRBV2 and TRBJ1-5, with D possibly matching TRBD1 (5 bases). CDR1 and CDR2 from the germline V gene are SNHLY and FYNNEI. The length of the CDR3 is 12 residues. Trimming shortened V by 11 bases and J by 7 bases, and 15 bases separated the two germline ends. This CDR3 reads CAQEGPEQPQHF. CDR3 bases: TGTGCCCAGGAGGGGCCGGAGCAGCCCCAGCATTTT.

Notes on this clonotype: At one of its ends the junction is not consistent with the germline gene, which may arise from a read error. The chain is built from TRBV7-6 and TRBJ2-7; TRBD2 agrees at 10 bases. The V gene's germline CDR1 is SGHVS and CDR2 FNYEAQ. CDR3 length: 15 amino acids. The CDR3 spells CASSQVAGGTYEQYF. As DNA, the CDR3 is TGCGCCAGCAGCCAGGTAGCGGGAGGAACCTACGAGCAGTACTTC.

This clonotype was seen many times. This chain connects TRBV29-1 to TRBJ2-7; D tentatively reads TRBD1 or TRBD2 (5 bases each). The CDR3 covers 14 residues. The germline V and J ends were trimmed by 4 bases and 4 bases, with 17 bases remaining between them. Germline CDR1 SQVTM, CDR2 ANQGSEA. CDR3 in DNA: TGCAGCGTTGGATCACCGGGACCCATATACGAGCAGTACTTC. It is translated as CSVGSPGPIYEQYF.

This clonotype has a count of ten or more. The chain employs TRBV5-1 and TRBJ2-7; D unclear. V was pared by 1 base and J by 3 bases, with 5 bases between. The CDR3 is made up of 12 amino acids. CDR1 is SGHRS, CDR2 YFSETQ, per germline. CDR3 in DNA: TGCGCCAGCAGCTTGAACGTCTACGAGCAGTACTTC. Its protein product is CASSLNVYEQYF.

The rearrangement uses TRBV7-2 and TRBJ1-6, with D perhaps TRBD1 (5 bases). The V end was cut by 8 bases, the J end by 11 bases, with 16 bases between. This CDR3 region has 13 residues. Germline lookup yields CDR1 SGHTA and CDR2 FQGNSA. The CDR3 nucleotides read TGTGCCAGCTCACCACAGGAGGGTCCACCCCTCCACTTT. It encodes CASSPQEGPPLHF.

The rearrangement joins TRBV25-1 to TRBJ1-2; 7 bases match TRBD1. Germline V gene data show CDR1 as MGHDK and CDR2 as SYGVNS. Trimming cost V 8 bases and J 3 bases; bases outside gene matches: 6. The CDR3 is 13 residues long. In nucleotides, the CDR3 is TGTGCCAGCGTTCACAGGGGAGACTATGGCTACACCTTC. It encodes CASVHRGDYGYTF.

The chain employs TRBV7-6 and TRBJ2-7; 11 bases match TRBD1. Germline V gene sequence: CDR1 SGHVS, CDR2 FNYEAQ. The junction had 10 bases not matched to a gene; V was cut back by 8 bases and J by 4 bases. CDR3 length: 15 amino acids. DNA of the CDR3: TGTGCCAGCTCACCGGGACAGGGGGTAGGTTACGAGCAGTACTTC. It encodes CASSPGQGVGYEQYF.

This clonotype was seen a few times. The V call is TRBV2, the J call TRBJ2-3; D not certain. V gave up 6 bases and J gave up 2 bases, with 12 bases separating them. The CDR3 consists of 14 residues. Looked up from germline, CDR1 is SNHLY and CDR2 is FYNNEI. The CDR3 here is CASRVGSNTDTQYF. CDR3 sequence (DNA): TGTGCCAGCAGAGTGGGCAGCAACACAGATACGCAGTATTTT.

J is TRBJ1-1 and V is TRBV9; a possible D gene is TRBD1 (6 bases). CDR1 is SGDLS, CDR2 YYNGEE, per germline. Trimming took off 4 bases at V and 10 bases at J, with 20 bases between the two ends. The CDR3 has 14 amino acids. As DNA, the CDR3 is TGTGCCAGCAGCTTGGGGGGTGGGGGGCCGGGAGCTTTCTTT. This codes for CASSLGGGGPGAFF.

At least ten counts were recorded for this clonotype. The chain is built from TRBV29-1 and TRBJ2-7; unclear D gene. The CDR3 has 12 amino acids. The ends were cut back, 4 bases at V and 1 base at J, with 8 bases in the middle. Germline CDR1 SQVTM, CDR2 ANQGSEA. The CDR3 DNA is TGCAGCGTTGTTCTAGTGTCCTACGAGCAGTACTTC. It translates to CSVVLVSYEQYF.

A remark on this clonotype: This could be a read error, since a much larger clone is one nucleotide away. The chain has TRBV7-9 and TRBJ1-2; unclear D gene. This CDR3 comprises 12 residues. Germline CDR1 and CDR2: SEHNR and FQNEAQ (reference sequence). CDR3 DNA: TGTGCCAGCAGCCAAGGGCCCCGGGCGGTGGTCTTC. Its protein is CASSQGPRAVVF.

This clonotype has at least ten counts. This sequence joins TRBV9 and TRBJ1-1; D not certain. This CDR3 is 12 amino acids long. The V and J ends lost 3 bases and 7 bases respectively, with 10 bases between them. Germline V gives CDR1 SGDLS, CDR2 YYNGEE. In DNA, the CDR3 is TGTGCCAGCAGCGGCGACTCAGATGAAGCTTTCTTT. Its protein product is CASSGDSDEAFF.

This chain connects TRBV14 to TRBJ2-2, with 11 bases fitting TRBD2. Germline trimming cut 3 bases from V and 4 bases from J; bases unmatched to any gene: 4. The CDR3 spans 16 residues. Germline CDR1 SGHDN, CDR2 FVKESK. The CDR3 sequence: CASSHLGLAGTGELFF. The CDR3 DNA is TGTGCCAGCAGCCACTTAGGACTAGCGGGCACCGGGGAGCTGTTTTTT. Together with reference TRBV14 and TRBJ2-2, the CDR3 gives the full variable domain: EAGVTQFPSHSVIEKGQTVTLRCDPISGHDNLYWYRRVMGKEIKFLLHFVKESKQDESGMPNNRFLAERTGGTYSTLKVQPAELEDSGVYFCASSHLGLAGTGELFFGEGSRLTVL.

This clonotype was detected ten times or more. The genes are TRBV10-3 and TRBJ2-7; 8 bases match TRBD1. Germline V gene sequence: CDR1 ENHRY, CDR2 SYGVKD. The CDR3 has 16 amino acids. After removal of 2 bases from V and 2 bases from J, the junction contained 8 bases not matched to a gene. CDR3 in amino acids: CAISELPRQGTYEQYF. CDR3 nucleotide sequence: TGTGCCATCAGTGAGCTGCCGAGACAGGGGACCTACGAGCAGTACTTC.

This chain links TRBV12-3 or TRBV12-4 with TRBJ1-5; D is ambiguous. CDR3 size: 15 residues. Trimming cost V 5 bases and J 4 bases, with 15 bases left between them. The CDR3, as DNA: TGTGCCAGCAGTCCCACCCGGCGCACTAATCAGCCCCAGCATTTT. This translates into CASSPTRRTNQPQHF.

In its sample, this clonotype was seen a few times. The rearrangement joins TRBV2 to TRBJ2-6, with 9 bases matching TRBD1. Trimming cost V 6 bases and J 3 bases; bases outside gene matches: 9. The germline V gene encodes CDR1 SNHLY and CDR2 FYNNEI. The length of the CDR3 is 17 residues. For the CDR3, the DNA is TGTGCCAGCAGCCTCCGATACAGGGGGCGTGGGGCCAACGTCCTGACTTTC. As protein: CASSLRYRGRGANVLTF.